This T cell receptor (beta chain) was retrieved from a study of ipilimumab plus nivolumab after autologous stem cell transplantation. Overall study context: Typical patient got roughly 5 ipilimumab doses and about eight nivolumab doses (median). Both relapsed and primary refractory DLBCL were included.

Generated by immunoSEQ multiplex PCR, the TCRdb table keeps only in-frame clones and is missing some. The sample lists about 13,000 clones, about 80% occurring once. The CDR3 contains 13 residues. V gave up 7 bases and J gave up 2 bases, with 9 bases separating them. Germline V gene sequence: CDR1 LNHDA, CDR2 SQIVND (reference sequence). Regarding the study as a whole: Per the authors, repertoire, Treg and microbiota data justify further study.

Patients got 3 mg/kg IV nivolumab weeks 1, 4, 7, 10, then biweekly through week 26. With regard to this clone: Its antigen is undetermined.

This TCR derives from a male donor with diffuse large B-cell lymphoma. Material: PBMCs, obtained in a trial of ipilimumab plus nivolumab as post-transplant consolidation. The chain recombines TRBV19 with TRBJ1-3, with a tentative D call TRBD1 (5 bases). DNA of the CDR3: TGTGCCAGTATCCCCAGGGCTGGAAACACCATATATTTT. Translated: CASIPRAGNTIYF.